This T cell receptor (beta chain) originates from a study of radiotherapy plus CTLA-4 blockade in lung cancer. General study findings and limits: Clones derived from tumor TCRs expanded in blood after radiotherapy plus ipilimumab.

Germline V gene lookup returns CDR1 MNHEY and CDR2 SMNVEV (reference sequence). V lost 5 bases, J lost 6 bases, and 19 bases lay in between. CDR3 size: 16 residues. Regarding this clone: Its antigen remains unknown.

Sequencing used immunoSEQ multiplex PCR; TCRdb keeps in-frame clones, though not all of them. The data contain 50,000 or so clones, approximately 80% of them singletons. Sample: peripheral blood, taken from a patient treated with radiotherapy plus ipilimumab. This receptor was obtained from a human donor with non-small cell lung cancer who had a partial response to radiotherapy plus ipilimumab. The chain recombines TRBV27 with TRBJ2-2, with a possible D match to TRBD2 (5 bases). The CDR3 here is CASSPPFGSVAGELFF. DNA for the CDR3: TGTGCCAGCAGTCCCCCGTTTGGTAGCGTGGCCGGGGAGCTGTTTTTT.